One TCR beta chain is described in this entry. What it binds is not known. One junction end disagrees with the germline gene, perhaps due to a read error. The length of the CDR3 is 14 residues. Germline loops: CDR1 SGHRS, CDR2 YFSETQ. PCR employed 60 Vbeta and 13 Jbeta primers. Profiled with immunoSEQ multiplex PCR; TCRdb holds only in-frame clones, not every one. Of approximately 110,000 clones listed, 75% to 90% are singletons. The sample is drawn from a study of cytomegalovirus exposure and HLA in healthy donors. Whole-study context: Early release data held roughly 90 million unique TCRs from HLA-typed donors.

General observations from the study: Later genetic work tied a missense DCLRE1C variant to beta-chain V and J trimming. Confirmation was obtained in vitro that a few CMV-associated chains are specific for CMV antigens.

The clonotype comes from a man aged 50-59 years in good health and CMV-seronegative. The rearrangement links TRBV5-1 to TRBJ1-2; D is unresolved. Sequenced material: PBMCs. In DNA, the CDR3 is TGCGCCAGCAGTTTGGGCCGTGCCTCGGAGGGCTACACCTTC. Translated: CASSLGRASEGYTF.